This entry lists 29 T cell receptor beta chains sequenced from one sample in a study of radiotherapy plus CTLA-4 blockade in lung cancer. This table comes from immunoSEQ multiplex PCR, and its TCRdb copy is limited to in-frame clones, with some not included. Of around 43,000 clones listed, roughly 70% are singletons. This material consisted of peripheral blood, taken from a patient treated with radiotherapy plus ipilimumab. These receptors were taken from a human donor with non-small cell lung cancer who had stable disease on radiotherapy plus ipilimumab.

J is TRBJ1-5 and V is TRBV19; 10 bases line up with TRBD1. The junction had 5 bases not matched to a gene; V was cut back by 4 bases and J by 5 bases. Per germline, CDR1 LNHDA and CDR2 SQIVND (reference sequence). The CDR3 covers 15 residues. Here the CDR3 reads CASSRTGTGDQPQHF. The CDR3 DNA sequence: TGTGCCAGTAGTAGGACCGGGACAGGGGATCAGCCCCAGCATTTT.

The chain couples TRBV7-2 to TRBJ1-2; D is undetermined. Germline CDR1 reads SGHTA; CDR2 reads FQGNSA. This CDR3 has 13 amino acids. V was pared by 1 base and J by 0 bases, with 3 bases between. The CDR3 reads CASSLEPNYGYTF. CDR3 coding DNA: TGTGCCAGCAGCTTAGAGCCTAACTATGGCTACACCTTC.

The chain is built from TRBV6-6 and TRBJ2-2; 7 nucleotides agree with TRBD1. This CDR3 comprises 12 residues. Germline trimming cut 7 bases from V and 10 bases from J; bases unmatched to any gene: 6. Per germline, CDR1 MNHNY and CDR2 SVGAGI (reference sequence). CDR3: CASNTGVEELFF. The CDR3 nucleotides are TGTGCCAGCAATACAGGGGTTGAGGAGCTGTTTTTT.

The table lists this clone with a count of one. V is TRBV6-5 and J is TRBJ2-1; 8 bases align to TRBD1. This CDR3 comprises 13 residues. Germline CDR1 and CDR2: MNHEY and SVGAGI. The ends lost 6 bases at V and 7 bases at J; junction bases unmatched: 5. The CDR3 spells CASRQGGRNEQFF. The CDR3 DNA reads TGTGCCAGCAGACAGGGGGGAAGGAATGAGCAGTTCTTC.

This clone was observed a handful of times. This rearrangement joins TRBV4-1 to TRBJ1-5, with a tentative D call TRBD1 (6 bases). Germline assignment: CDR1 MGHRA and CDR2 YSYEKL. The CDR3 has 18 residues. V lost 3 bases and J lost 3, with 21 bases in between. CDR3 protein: CASSQAPGGAELNQPQHF. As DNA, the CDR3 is TGCGCCAGCAGCCAGGCCCCGGGGGGGGCAGAGCTCAATCAGCCCCAGCATTTT.

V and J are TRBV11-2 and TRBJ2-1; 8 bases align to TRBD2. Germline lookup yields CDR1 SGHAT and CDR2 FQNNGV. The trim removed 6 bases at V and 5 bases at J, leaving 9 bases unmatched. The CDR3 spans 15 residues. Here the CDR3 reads CASRLSGGGNNEQFF. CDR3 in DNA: TGTGCCAGCAGACTTAGTGGCGGGGGGAACAATGAGCAGTTCTTC.

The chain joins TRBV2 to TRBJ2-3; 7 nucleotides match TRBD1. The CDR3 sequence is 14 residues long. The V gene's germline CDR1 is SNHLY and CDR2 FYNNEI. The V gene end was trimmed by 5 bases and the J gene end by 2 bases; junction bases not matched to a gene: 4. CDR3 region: CASSLGTVTDTQYF. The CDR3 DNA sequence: TGTGCCAGCAGTCTTGGGACAGTCACAGATACGCAGTATTTT.

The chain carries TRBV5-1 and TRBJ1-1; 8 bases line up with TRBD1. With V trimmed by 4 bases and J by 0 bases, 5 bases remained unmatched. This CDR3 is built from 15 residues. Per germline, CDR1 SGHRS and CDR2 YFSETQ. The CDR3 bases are TGCGCCAGCAGCGCCCGACAGGGGATGAACACTGAAGCTTTCTTT. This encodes CASSARQGMNTEAFF.

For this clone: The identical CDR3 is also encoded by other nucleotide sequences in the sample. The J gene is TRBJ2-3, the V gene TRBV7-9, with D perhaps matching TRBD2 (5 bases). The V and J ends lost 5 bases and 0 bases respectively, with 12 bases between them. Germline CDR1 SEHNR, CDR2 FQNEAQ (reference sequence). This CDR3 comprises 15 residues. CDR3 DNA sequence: TGTGCCAGCAGCCTAGGACTCCCTAGCACAGATACGCAGTATTTT. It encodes CASSLGLPSTDTQYF.

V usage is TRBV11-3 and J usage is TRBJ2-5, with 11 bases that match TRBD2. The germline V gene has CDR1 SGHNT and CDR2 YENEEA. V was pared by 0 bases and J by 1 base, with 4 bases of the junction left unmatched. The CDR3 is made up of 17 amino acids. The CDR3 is CASSLDSLAGGQETQYF. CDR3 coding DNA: TGTGCCAGCAGCTTAGATTCGCTAGCGGGGGGCCAAGAGACCCAGTACTTC.

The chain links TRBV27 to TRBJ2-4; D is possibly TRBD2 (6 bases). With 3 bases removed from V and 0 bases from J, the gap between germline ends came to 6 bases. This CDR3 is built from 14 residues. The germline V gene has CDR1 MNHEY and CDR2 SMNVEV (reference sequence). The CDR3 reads CASSLGGAKNIQYF. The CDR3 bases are TGTGCCAGCAGTTTGGGGGGAGCCAAAAACATTCAGTACTTC.

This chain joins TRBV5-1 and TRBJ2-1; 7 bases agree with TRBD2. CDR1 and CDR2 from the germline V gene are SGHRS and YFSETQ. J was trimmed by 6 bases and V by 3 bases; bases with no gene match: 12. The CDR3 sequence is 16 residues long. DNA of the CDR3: TGCGCCAGCAGCTACGAACTAGCGAGATGGGCCAATGAGCAGTTCTTC. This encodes CASSYELARWANEQFF.

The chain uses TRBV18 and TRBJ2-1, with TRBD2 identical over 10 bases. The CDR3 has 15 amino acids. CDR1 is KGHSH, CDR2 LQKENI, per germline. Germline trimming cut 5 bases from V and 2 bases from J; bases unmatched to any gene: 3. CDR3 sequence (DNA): TGTGCCAGCTCATTAGCGGGGGGCGCCTACAATGAGCAGTTCTTC. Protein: CASSLAGGAYNEQFF.

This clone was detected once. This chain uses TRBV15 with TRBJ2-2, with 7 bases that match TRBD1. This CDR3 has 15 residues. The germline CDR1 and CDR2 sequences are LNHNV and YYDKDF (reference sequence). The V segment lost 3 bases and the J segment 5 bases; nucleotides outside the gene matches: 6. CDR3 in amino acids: CATSRQWGQTGELFF. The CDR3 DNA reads TGTGCCACCAGCAGGCAGTGGGGACAGACCGGGGAGCTGTTTTTT.

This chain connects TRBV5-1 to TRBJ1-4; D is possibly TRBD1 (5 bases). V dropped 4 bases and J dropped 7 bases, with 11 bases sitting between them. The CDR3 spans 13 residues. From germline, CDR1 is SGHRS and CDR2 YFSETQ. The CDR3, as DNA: TGCGCCAGCAGCACTGGGGGAGGTGAAAAACTGTTTTTT. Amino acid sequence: CASSTGGGEKLFF.

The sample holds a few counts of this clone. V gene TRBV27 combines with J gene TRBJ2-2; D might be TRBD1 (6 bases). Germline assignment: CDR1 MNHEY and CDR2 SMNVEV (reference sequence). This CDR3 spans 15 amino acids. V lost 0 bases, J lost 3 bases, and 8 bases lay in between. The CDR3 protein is CASSLSGTYTGELFF. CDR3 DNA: TGTGCCAGCAGTTTATCCGGGACATACACCGGGGAGCTGTTTTTT.

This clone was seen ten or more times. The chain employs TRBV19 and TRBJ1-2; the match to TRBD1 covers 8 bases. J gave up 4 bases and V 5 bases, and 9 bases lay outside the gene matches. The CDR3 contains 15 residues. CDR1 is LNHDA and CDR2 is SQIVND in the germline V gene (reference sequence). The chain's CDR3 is CASSLGQGEVYGYTF. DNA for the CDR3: TGTGCCAGTAGTCTCGGACAGGGAGAGGTCTATGGCTACACCTTC.

CDR3 protein: CASSPGSGKTQYF. CDR3 sequence (DNA): TGTGCCAGCAGCCCAGGATCAGGGAAGACCCAGTACTTC. The genes are TRBV7-2 and TRBJ2-5; a weak D match, TRBD1 (5 bases). Per the germline V gene, CDR1 is SGHTA and CDR2 is FQGNSA. V dropped 5 bases and J dropped 6 bases, with 13 bases sitting between them. The CDR3 has 13 residues.

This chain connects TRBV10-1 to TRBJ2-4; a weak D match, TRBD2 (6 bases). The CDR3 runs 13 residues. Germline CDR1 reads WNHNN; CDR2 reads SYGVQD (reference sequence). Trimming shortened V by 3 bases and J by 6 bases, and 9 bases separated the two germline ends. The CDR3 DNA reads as TGCGCCAGCAGTGAAACGCGGGGAAACATTCAGTACTTC. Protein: CASSETRGNIQYF.

The CDR3 here is CASSYSWGDYGYTF. The CDR3 coding sequence is TGTGCCAGCAGTTACTCATGGGGGGACTATGGCTACACCTTC. J is TRBJ1-2 and V is TRBV6-6, with TRBD1 as a possible D gene (5 bases). Germline V gene lookup returns CDR1 MNHNY and CDR2 SVGAGI (reference sequence). The V end lost 0 bases, the J end lost 3 bases, and 8 bases lay between the germline ends. There are 14 residues in the CDR3.

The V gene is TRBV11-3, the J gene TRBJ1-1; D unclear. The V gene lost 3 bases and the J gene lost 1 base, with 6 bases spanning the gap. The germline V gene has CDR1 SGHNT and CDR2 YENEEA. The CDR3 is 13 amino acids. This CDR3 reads CASSFRGNTEAFF. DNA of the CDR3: TGTGCCAGCAGCTTCCGGGGGAACACTGAAGCTTTCTTT.

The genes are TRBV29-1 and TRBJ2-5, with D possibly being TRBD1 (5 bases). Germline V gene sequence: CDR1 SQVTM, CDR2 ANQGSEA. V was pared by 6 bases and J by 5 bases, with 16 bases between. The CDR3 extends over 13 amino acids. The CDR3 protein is CSVSFTGGETQYF. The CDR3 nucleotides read TGCAGCGTCAGTTTCACAGGTGGGGAGACCCAGTACTTC.

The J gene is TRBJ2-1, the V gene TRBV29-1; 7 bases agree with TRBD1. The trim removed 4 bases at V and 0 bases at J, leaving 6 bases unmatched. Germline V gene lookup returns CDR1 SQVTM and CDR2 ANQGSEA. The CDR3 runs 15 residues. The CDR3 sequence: CSVARDSGSYNEQFF. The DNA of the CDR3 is TGCAGCGTTGCTAGGGACAGCGGCTCCTACAATGAGCAGTTCTTC.

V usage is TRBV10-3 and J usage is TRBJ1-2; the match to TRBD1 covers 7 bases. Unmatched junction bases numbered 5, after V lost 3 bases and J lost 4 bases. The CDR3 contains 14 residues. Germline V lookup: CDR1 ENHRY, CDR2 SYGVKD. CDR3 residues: CAISDLQGSYGYTF. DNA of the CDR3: TGTGCCATCAGTGACCTACAGGGGAGCTATGGCTACACCTTC.

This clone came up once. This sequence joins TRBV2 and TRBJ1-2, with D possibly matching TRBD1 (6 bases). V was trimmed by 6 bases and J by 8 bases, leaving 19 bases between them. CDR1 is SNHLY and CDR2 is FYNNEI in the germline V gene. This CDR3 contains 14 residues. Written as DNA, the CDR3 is TGTGCCAGCAGGGAGGGGGTAGCGGGAAGCGGCTACACCTTC. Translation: CASREGVAGSGYTF.

CDR3 bases: TGTGCCAGCAGCCAAGATACAATTGGGAGGCAGTACTTC. This translates into CASSQDTIGRQYF. The gene calls are TRBV4-2 and TRBJ2-5, with D possibly being TRBD2 (6 bases). The CDR3 has 13 residues. Germline values: CDR1 LGHNA, CDR2 YNFKEQ. Between the trimmed V and J ends, which lost 0 bases and 11 bases, there was a span of 13 bases.

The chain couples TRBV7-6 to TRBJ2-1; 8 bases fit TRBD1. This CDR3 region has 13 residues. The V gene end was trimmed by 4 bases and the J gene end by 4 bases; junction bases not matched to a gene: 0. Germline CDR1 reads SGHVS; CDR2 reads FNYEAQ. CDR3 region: CASSWDRYNEQFF. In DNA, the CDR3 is TGTGCCAGCAGCTGGGACAGGTACAATGAGCAGTTCTTC.

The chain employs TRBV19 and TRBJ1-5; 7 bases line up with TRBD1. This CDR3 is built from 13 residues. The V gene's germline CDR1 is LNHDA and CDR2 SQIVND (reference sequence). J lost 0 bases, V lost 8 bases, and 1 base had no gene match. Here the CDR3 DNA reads TGTGCCAGTCAGGGGGTTAGCAATCAGCCCCAGCATTTT. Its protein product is CASQGVSNQPQHF.

The CDR3 protein is CASSPVDTQYF. CDR3 DNA: TGTGCCAGCAGCCCAGTAGATACGCAGTATTTT. The genes are TRBV7-2 and TRBJ2-3; D is unresolved. The V gene's germline CDR1 is SGHTA and CDR2 FQGNSA. Trimming removed 5 bases from V and 5 bases from J, with 5 bases in between. CDR3 size: 11 residues.